Listed here is a single TCR beta chain. Its target is unknown. With 6 bases clipped from V and 1 base from J, the junction kept 5 bases outside the gene matches. Germline V gene data show CDR1 as SNHLY and CDR2 as FYNNEI. This CDR3 is built from 14 residues. Using roughly 180 ng DNA, 30,000 to 35,000 T cell genomes, the sorted-subset replicate PCRs were run. Using immunoSEQ multiplex PCR, the repertoire was profiled, and TCRdb retains in-frame clones only, with some absent. The sample holds fewer than 3 million clones, around 93% seen once. The data belong to a study of shared clonotypes between healthy human individuals. Whole-study findings and limits: Clonotype sharing across a few donors was observed for around 4.8% of naive CD4 clonotypes. Even with large depth, rarefaction showed that sorted-subset sequencing was incomplete.

V usage is TRBV2 and J usage is TRBJ2-7, with 8 nucleotides matching TRBD1. The sequenced sample consisted of naive CD4+ T cells from PBMCs. Subset indicated: CD45RA+ positively selected. The TCR was taken from a man aged 18 to 30 in good health. Some clones in this sample may be carry-over from other donors' samples. CDR3 DNA sequence: TGTGCCAGCAGGGGACAGGTCCGGTCCTACGAGCAGTACTTC. This encodes CASRGQVRSYEQYF.